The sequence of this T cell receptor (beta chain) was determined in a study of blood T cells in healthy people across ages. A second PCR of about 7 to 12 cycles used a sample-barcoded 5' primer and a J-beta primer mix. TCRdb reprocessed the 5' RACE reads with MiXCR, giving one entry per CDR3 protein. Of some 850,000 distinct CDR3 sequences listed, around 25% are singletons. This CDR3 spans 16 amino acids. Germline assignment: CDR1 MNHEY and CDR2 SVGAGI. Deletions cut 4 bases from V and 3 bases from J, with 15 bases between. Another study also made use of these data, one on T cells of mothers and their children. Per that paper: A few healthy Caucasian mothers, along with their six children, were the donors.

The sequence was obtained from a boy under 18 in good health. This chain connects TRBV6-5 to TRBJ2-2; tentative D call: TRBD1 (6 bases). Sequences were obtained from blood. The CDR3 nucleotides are TGTGCCAGCAGTTCCTTGGGTGGGGGCCACACCGGGGAGCTGTTTTTT. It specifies CASSSLGGGHTGELFF.